This entry lists 24 T cell receptor beta chains sequenced from one sample in a study of cytomegalovirus exposure and HLA in healthy donors. PCR used 60 Vbeta primers and 13 Jbeta primers. This table comes from immunoSEQ multiplex PCR, and its TCRdb copy is limited to in-frame clones, with some not included. The sample shows over 100,000 clones, 50% to 65% of them seen only once. What was sequenced was PBMCs. These receptors originate from a man aged 40-49 years in good health and CMV-seropositive.

This clone came up a few times. The gene calls are TRBV7-2 and TRBJ2-2, with 8 nucleotides matching TRBD1. Germline-derived CDR1 and CDR2 are SGHTA and FQGNSA. The trim removed 6 bases at V and 5 bases at J, leaving 11 bases unmatched. CDR3 length equals 16 residues. The CDR3 DNA follows: TGTGCCAGCAGTTCAGTGACAGGGGTGAAGACCGGGGAGCTGTTTTTT. Translated: CASSSVTGVKTGELFF.

The chain links TRBV7-6 to TRBJ2-7, with TRBD1 matching over 10 bases. The junction had 3 bases not matched to a gene; V was cut back by 4 bases and J by 3 bases. Germline assignment: CDR1 SGHVS and CDR2 FNYEAQ. This CDR3 spans 14 amino acids. This chain's CDR3 is CASSSGQGHYEQYF. In DNA, the CDR3 is TGTGCCAGCAGCTCGGGACAGGGGCACTACGAGCAGTACTTC.

The CDR3 spells CASSYGAGPIPYGYTF. As DNA, the CDR3 is TGTGCCAGCAGTTACGGGGCCGGCCCGATCCCCTATGGCTACACCTTC. This chain connects TRBV6-5 to TRBJ1-2, with D perhaps matching TRBD1 (5 bases). V lost 2 bases and J 4 bases, leaving 17 bases between the germline ends. Per the germline V gene, CDR1 is MNHEY and CDR2 is SVGAGI. The CDR3 consists of 16 residues.

This clone has just a few counts. The chain employs TRBV5-1 and TRBJ2-1; D call uncertain. Germline V gene sequence: CDR1 SGHRS, CDR2 YFSETQ. With 0 bases removed from V and 4 bases from J, the gap between germline ends came to 5 bases. This CDR3 spans 13 amino acids. For the CDR3, the DNA is TGCGCCAGCAGCTTGGCTCTGTACAATGAGCAGTTCTTC. It yields the protein CASSLALYNEQFF.

V usage is TRBV7-2 and J usage is TRBJ2-7, with a tentative D call TRBD1 (6 bases). Germline CDR1 reads SGHTA; CDR2 reads FQGNSA. With 1 base removed from V and 3 bases from J, the gap between germline ends came to 13 bases. This CDR3 is 15 amino acids long. The CDR3 is CASSLGGGRYYEQYF. Written as DNA, the CDR3 is TGTGCCAGCAGCTTAGGAGGGGGTCGCTACTACGAGCAGTACTTC.

The genes are TRBV11-2 and TRBJ2-7, with TRBD2 as a possible D gene (5 bases). Trimming pared 3 bases from V and 1 base from J, leaving 10 bases between. Germline CDR1 and CDR2: SGHAT and FQNNGV. The CDR3 runs 14 residues. The CDR3 is CASSFGSGSYEQYF. CDR3 DNA: TGTGCCAGCAGCTTTGGATCGGGGTCCTACGAGCAGTACTTC.

The chain has TRBV29-1 and TRBJ2-1, with TRBD1 matching 7 bases. CDR3 size: 16 residues. The V and J ends lost 4 bases and 4 bases, in that order; junction bases with no gene match: 13. In germline, CDR1 is SQVTM, CDR2 ANQGSEA. CDR3 in DNA: TGCAGCGTTGGTCGGGACAGTACGGAAGGTTACAATGAGCAGTTCTTC. Protein sequence: CSVGRDSTEGYNEQFF.

This clone was counted only a few times. The chain has TRBV19 and TRBJ2-2; D is ambiguous. CDR3 length equals 15 residues. Trimming took off 6 bases at V and 2 bases at J, with 13 bases between the two ends. Germline-derived CDR1 and CDR2 are LNHDA and SQIVND (reference sequence). The CDR3 is CASSPNRVNTGELFF. DNA for the CDR3: TGTGCCAGTAGCCCAAACCGGGTTAACACCGGGGAGCTGTTTTTT.

The genes are TRBV19 and TRBJ1-2, with D perhaps matching TRBD1 (5 bases). CDR1 is LNHDA and CDR2 is SQIVND in the germline V gene (reference sequence). The ends were cut back, 8 bases at V and 4 bases at J, with 14 bases in the middle. The CDR3 totals 13 residues. Here the CDR3 reads CASRILGGYGYTF. Here the CDR3 DNA reads TGTGCCAGTCGGATACTGGGGGGCTATGGCTACACCTTC.

This chain connects TRBV29-1 to TRBJ2-3; tentative D call: TRBD1 (5 bases). The CDR3 is 14 residues long. Germline V gene sequence: CDR1 SQVTM, CDR2 ANQGSEA. The V end lost 3 bases, the J end lost 7 bases, and 17 bases lay between the germline ends. CDR3 DNA sequence: TGCAGCGTTGATTCCCCAGGGCTCGATTATACGCAGTATTTT. This codes for CSVDSPGLDYTQYF.

The rearrangement uses TRBV4-3 and TRBJ2-1; tentative D call: TRBD1 (6 bases). Trimming removed 0 bases from V and 4 bases from J, with 10 bases in between. Germline values: CDR1 LGHNA, CDR2 YSLEER. The CDR3 runs to 15 residues. Here the CDR3 reads CASSQDFDRYNEQFF. In DNA form, the CDR3 reads TGCGCCAGCAGCCAAGATTTCGACAGGTACAATGAGCAGTTCTTC.

This clone appeared many times. The chain joins TRBV7-3 to TRBJ1-1; 8 bases are a match to TRBD1. The CDR3 is made up of 16 amino acids. J was trimmed by 0 bases and V by 6 bases; bases with no gene match: 9. Germline V lookup: CDR1 SGHTA, CDR2 FQGTGA. For the CDR3, the DNA is TGTGCCAGCAGTAGGCTCGCGACAGGGGTGAACACTGAAGCTTTCTTT. Amino acid sequence: CASSRLATGVNTEAFF.

This sequence joins TRBV9 and TRBJ1-1; D possibly corresponds to TRBD1 (5 bases). The CDR3 covers 14 residues. The ends were cut back, 0 bases at V and 6 bases at J, with 12 bases in the middle. CDR1 and CDR2 from the germline V gene are SGDLS and YYNGEE. The CDR3 loop reads CASSVGGTMAEAFF. CDR3 DNA sequence: TGTGCCAGCAGCGTAGGAGGGACTATGGCTGAAGCTTTCTTT. Complete variable domain (other parts from reference TRBV9 and TRBJ1-1): DSGVTQTPKHLITATGQRVTLRCSPRSGDLSVYWYQQSLDQGLQFLIQYYNGEERAKGNILERFSAQQFPDLHSELNLSSLELGDSALYFCASSVGGTMAEAFFGQGTRLTVV.

The chain combines TRBV7-3 with TRBJ1-3; D is undetermined. The V gene's germline CDR1 is SGHTA and CDR2 FQGTGA. This CDR3 region has 14 residues. V was trimmed by 2 bases and J by 0 bases, leaving 5 bases between them. This chain's CDR3 is CASSLGHSGNTIYF. In nucleotides, the CDR3 is TGTGCCAGCAGCTTAGGCCACTCTGGAAACACCATATATTTT. The whole variable domain, remainder taken from reference TRBV7-3 and TRBJ1-3, is GAGVSQTPSNKVTEKGKYVELRCDPISGHTALYWYRQSLGQGPEFLIYFQGTGAADDSGLPNDRFFAVRPEGSVSTLKIQRTERGDSAVYLCASSLGHSGNTIYFGEGSWLTVV.

The chain uses TRBV9 and TRBJ2-1, with 7 bases fitting TRBD1. This CDR3 is built from 15 residues. Losses at the gene ends were 3 bases for V and 7 bases for J; bases not matched to a gene: 10. Germline CDR1 SGDLS, CDR2 YYNGEE. This CDR3 is CASSALTLQGNEQFF. The CDR3 region has the DNA TGTGCCAGCAGCGCCCTTACGTTACAGGGGAATGAGCAGTTCTTC. The full variable domain, its missing parts supplied by reference TRBV9 and TRBJ2-1, is DSGVTQTPKHLITATGQRVTLRCSPRSGDLSVYWYQQSLDQGLQFLIQYYNGEERAKGNILERFSAQQFPDLHSELNLSSLELGDSALYFCASSALTLQGNEQFFGPGTRLTVL.

This rearrangement joins TRBV2 to TRBJ1-5; D is unclear. Germline loops: CDR1 SNHLY, CDR2 FYNNEI. V was shortened by 6 bases and J by 0 bases, with 12 bases between the two germline ends. This CDR3 is 15 amino acids long. CDR3 coding DNA: TGTGCCAGCAGCGAGAGAACTTCTAGCAATCAGCCCCAGCATTTT. Translated: CASSERTSSNQPQHF.

The chain joins TRBV28 to TRBJ2-7, with TRBD1 matching over 11 bases. Germline-derived CDR1 and CDR2 are MDHEN and SYDVKM. This CDR3 region has 15 residues. Unmatched junction bases numbered 9, after V lost 6 bases and J lost 5 bases. DNA of the CDR3: TGTGCCAGCAGGTCCGGGACAGGGGGTTTCAACGAGCAGTACTTC. Translating it yields CASRSGTGGFNEQYF.

The chain has TRBV29-1 and TRBJ2-7; maybe TRBD1 (6 bases). Deletions cut 7 bases from V and 3 bases from J, with 10 bases between. The V gene's germline CDR1 is SQVTM and CDR2 ANQGSEA. This CDR3 spans 11 amino acids. The CDR3 nucleotides are TGCAGCGCGGAGACAGGCTACGAGCAGTACTTC. It encodes CSAETGYEQYF.

The chain's CDR3 is CASSPLAVRVGELFF. DNA for the CDR3: TGTGCCAGCAGCCCACTAGCGGTTAGGGTCGGGGAGCTGTTTTTT. The rearrangement joins TRBV7-3 to TRBJ2-2; TRBD2 aligns across 8 bases. Germline trimming cut 5 bases from V and 7 bases from J; bases unmatched to any gene: 9. The V gene's germline CDR1 is SGHTA and CDR2 FQGTGA. The CDR3 sequence is 15 residues long.

The table lists this clone with a count of one. The chain uses TRBV9 and TRBJ2-7; 10 nucleotides match TRBD1. The CDR3 extends over 14 amino acids. V trimming: 1 base; J trimming: 5 bases; junction bases outside the gene matches: 3. Germline CDR1 SGDLS, CDR2 YYNGEE. CDR3 bases: TGTGCCAGCAGCGTACGGGACAGGGGTGACGAGCAGTACTTC. This sequence encodes CASSVRDRGDEQYF.

The chain is built from TRBV29-1 and TRBJ2-2, with D perhaps matching TRBD1 (6 bases). The CDR3 runs to 14 residues. V lost 4 bases to trimming and J lost 5 bases, with 14 bases between them. Germline V gene data show CDR1 as SQVTM and CDR2 as ANQGSEA. CDR3 region: CSVVGQARTGELFF. CDR3 in DNA: TGCAGCGTTGTGGGACAAGCGAGGACCGGGGAGCTGTTTTTT.

This chain links TRBV28 with TRBJ1-2; 10 positions agree with TRBD1. The ends lost 6 bases at V and 5 bases at J; junction bases unmatched: 3. The CDR3 length is 13 residues. The germline V gene has CDR1 MDHEN and CDR2 SYDVKM. For the CDR3, the DNA is TGTGCCAGCAGCCGGACAGGGGGATATGGCTACACCTTC. Translation gives CASSRTGGYGYTF.

The V call is TRBV19, the J call TRBJ1-2; no reliable D call. CDR1 is LNHDA, CDR2 SQIVND, per germline (reference sequence). V was cut by 3 bases and J by 0 bases, with 17 bases left in between. The CDR3 length is 17 residues. CDR3 region: CASSIFGRGFTNYGYTF. As DNA, the CDR3 is TGTGCCAGTAGTATTTTCGGACGGGGATTCACTAACTATGGCTACACCTTC. Looking up the rest from reference TRBV19 and TRBJ1-2 gives the full variable domain: DGGITQSPKYLFRKEGQNVTLSCEQNLNHDAMYWYRQDPGQGLRLIYYSQIVNDFQKGDIAEGYSVSREKKESFPLTVTSAQKNPTAFYLCASSIFGRGFTNYGYTFGSGTRLTVV.

The chain uses TRBV6-5 and TRBJ1-5, with D unclear. V was pared by 4 bases and J by 4 bases, with 14 bases between. CDR3 length equals 15 residues. In germline, CDR1 is MNHEY, CDR2 SVGAGI. CDR3 loop: CASSSIRGGNQPQHF. CDR3 coding DNA: TGTGCCAGCAGTTCCATCCGGGGAGGAAATCAGCCCCAGCATTTT.